This T cell receptor beta chain was documented in a study of T-cell reconstitution after alpha-beta-depleted transplantation in children. V dropped 6 bases and J dropped 8 bases, with 16 bases sitting between them. The CDR3 has 13 residues. Germline V lookup: CDR1 DFQATT, CDR2 SNEGSKA (reference sequence). Molecular barcoding with unique molecular identifiers was used for the TCRbeta library. Using its own MiXCR run on the PCR reads, TCRdb lists one record per CDR3 protein. The data contain 350,000 to 400,000 distinct CDR3 sequences, 20% of them singletons. This clonotype originated in a human donor who donated a stem cell graft to a child with acute myeloid leukemia. The starting material was PBMCs from the stem cell graft donor, obtained from the stem cell graft. The chain joins TRBV20-1 to TRBJ2-2, with D perhaps matching TRBD2 (5 bases). This CDR3 is CSANKRELGELFF. CDR3 nucleotide sequence: TGCAGTGCGAACAAGAGGGAGTTGGGGGAGCTGTTTTTT.